This T cell receptor (beta chain) was recovered during a study of blood T cell repertoires in COVID-19. Looking at the study overall: Researchers got acute and convalescent COVID-19 samples from the United States, Italy and Spain. The analysed material was cDNA or gDNA that came from T cells, B-cell-depleted T cells, or PBMCs.

In the study's own analysis: Estimated nucleated cell counts came from reference gene primer amplification. Clones were sequenced by immunoSEQ multiplex PCR, and TCRdb holds only the in-frame ones, with some missing. That table gives V, J and clone size, and the DNA gave D and trimming. This sample carries around 200,000 clones, around 84% of them seen once, and the ten largest clones take around an eighth. V was clipped by 2 bases and J by 3 bases; unmatched bases: 0. Germline loops: CDR1 LGHDT, CDR2 YNNKEL (reference sequence). The CDR3 extends over 13 amino acids. The V call is TRBV3-1 (or the pseudogene TRBV3-2), the J call TRBJ1-2; 7 nucleotides line up with TRBD1. This clonotype was sampled from a man aged 25-45 years with active or convalescent COVID-19. The sample consisted of peripheral blood. The CDR3 reads CASSQTGDYGYTF. The CDR3 region has the DNA TGTGCCAGCAGCCAAACAGGGGACTATGGCTACACCTTC.